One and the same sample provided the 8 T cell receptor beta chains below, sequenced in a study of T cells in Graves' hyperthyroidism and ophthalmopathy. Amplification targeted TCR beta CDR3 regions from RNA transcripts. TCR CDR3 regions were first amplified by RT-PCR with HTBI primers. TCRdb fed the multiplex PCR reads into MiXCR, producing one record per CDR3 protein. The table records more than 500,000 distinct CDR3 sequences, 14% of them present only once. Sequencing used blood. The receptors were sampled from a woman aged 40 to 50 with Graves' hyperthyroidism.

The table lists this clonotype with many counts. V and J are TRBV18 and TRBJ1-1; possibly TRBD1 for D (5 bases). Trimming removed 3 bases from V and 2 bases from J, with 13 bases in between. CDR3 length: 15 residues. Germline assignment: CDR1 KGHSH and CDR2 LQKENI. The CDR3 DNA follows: TGTGCCAGCTCACCGTTCGACAGCTATAACACTGAAGCTTTCTTT. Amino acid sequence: CASSPFDSYNTEAFF.

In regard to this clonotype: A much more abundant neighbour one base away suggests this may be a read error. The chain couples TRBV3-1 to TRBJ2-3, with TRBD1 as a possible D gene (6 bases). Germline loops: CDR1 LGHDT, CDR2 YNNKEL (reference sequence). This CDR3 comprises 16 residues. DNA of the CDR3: TGTGCCAGCAGCGGCCGACAGGCCGCTAGCACAGGTACGCAGTATTTT. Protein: CASSGRQAASTGTQYF.

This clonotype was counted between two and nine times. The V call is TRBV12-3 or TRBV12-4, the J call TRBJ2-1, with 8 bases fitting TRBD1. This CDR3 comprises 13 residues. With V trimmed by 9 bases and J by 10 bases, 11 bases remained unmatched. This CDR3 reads CASNPTGGGEQFF. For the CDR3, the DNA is TGTGCCAGTAACCCTACAGGGGGTGGCGAGCAGTTCTTC.

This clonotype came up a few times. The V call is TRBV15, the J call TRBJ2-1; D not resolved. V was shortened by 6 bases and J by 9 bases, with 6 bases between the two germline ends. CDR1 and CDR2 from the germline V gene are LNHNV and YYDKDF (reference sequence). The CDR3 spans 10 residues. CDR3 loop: CATRGTEQFF. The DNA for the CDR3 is TGTGCCACCAGAGGAACTGAGCAGTTCTTC.

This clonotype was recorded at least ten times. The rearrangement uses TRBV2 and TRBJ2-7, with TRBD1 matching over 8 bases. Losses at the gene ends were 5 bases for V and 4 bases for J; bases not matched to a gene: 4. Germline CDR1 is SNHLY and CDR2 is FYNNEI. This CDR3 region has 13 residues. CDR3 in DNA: TGTGCCAGCAGTTTCGACAGGGGATACGAGCAGTACTTC. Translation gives CASSFDRGYEQYF.

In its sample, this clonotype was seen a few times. CDR3 in amino acids: CASSDGYGTGTYNEQFF. The CDR3 region has the DNA TGTGCCAGCAGCGATGGTTACGGGACAGGGACCTACAATGAGCAGTTCTTC. The chain couples TRBV5-6 to TRBJ2-1, with 9 bases aligning to TRBD1. There are 17 residues in the CDR3. V lost 4 bases and J lost 2; bases outside the gene matches: 10. The germline CDR1 and CDR2 sequences are SGHDT and YYEEEE.

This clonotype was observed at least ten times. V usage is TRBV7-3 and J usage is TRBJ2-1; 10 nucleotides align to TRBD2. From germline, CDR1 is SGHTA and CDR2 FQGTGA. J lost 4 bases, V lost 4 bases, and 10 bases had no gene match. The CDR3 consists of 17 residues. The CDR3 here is CASSSQPGLAYYNEQFF. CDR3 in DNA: TGTGCCAGCAGCTCGCAACCGGGACTAGCGTATTACAATGAGCAGTTCTTC.

CDR3 in DNA: TGTGCCAGTAGTCTACAGGATATGAACACTGAAGCTTTCTTT. This encodes CASSLQDMNTEAFF. This chain uses TRBV19 with TRBJ1-1, with D tentatively TRBD1 (5 bases). V dropped 5 bases and J dropped 0 bases, with 10 bases sitting between them. The CDR3 is 14 amino acids. Germline CDR1 LNHDA, CDR2 SQIVND (reference sequence). The whole variable domain, filled in from reference TRBV19 and TRBJ1-1, reads DGGITQSPKYLFRKEGQNVTLSCEQNLNHDAMYWYRQDPGQGLRLIYYSQIVNDFQKGDIAEGYSVSREKKESFPLTVTSAQKNPTAFYLCASSLQDMNTEAFFGQGTRLTVV.